A single sample is the source of the 10 T cell receptor beta chains below, sequenced in a study of T-cell memory formation after mild COVID-19. TCRdb reprocessed the 5' RACE reads via MiXCR and lists one record per CDR3 protein. The repertoire includes approximately 54,000 distinct CDR3 sequences, approximately 12% of them detected once, and approximately 25% sits in the top ten. The sequenced sample consisted of PBMCs or a T cell subset sorted from them (not recorded which). These TCRs come from a man younger than 35 who had mild COVID-19 (a few samples of this study predate the infection). Cell type and time point are not known.

This clonotype occurred a few times. J is TRBJ2-5 and V is TRBV5-1; D is unclear. Germline V CDR1 and CDR2: SGHRS, YFSETQ. V dropped 0 bases and J dropped 4 bases, with 13 bases sitting between them. CDR3 length: 15 amino acids. The chain's CDR3 is CASSLGAREGETQYF. The CDR3 nucleotides read TGCGCCAGCAGCTTGGGGGCGAGAGAAGGAGAGACCCAGTACTTC.

V usage is TRBV6-5 and J usage is TRBJ2-1; 9 bases match TRBD1. Germline-derived CDR1 and CDR2 are MNHEY and SVGAGI. The CDR3 consists of 14 residues. The junction had 6 bases not matched to a gene; V was cut back by 4 bases and J by 8 bases. The CDR3 coding sequence is TGTGCCAGCAGTTCATCGGACAGGGGCCATGAGCAGTTCTTC. It encodes CASSSSDRGHEQFF.

This clonotype was found many times. This chain links TRBV29-1 with TRBJ2-7; perhaps TRBD2 as D (6 bases). The germline V gene has CDR1 SQVTM and CDR2 ANQGSEA. This CDR3 spans 12 amino acids. V lost 6 bases and J lost 2, with 11 bases in between. The CDR3 DNA is TGCAGCGTATGGCGGGGAGCCTACGAGCAGTACTTC. This translates into CSVWRGAYEQYF.

The table lists this clonotype with many counts. The V call is TRBV3-1, the J call TRBJ2-5; 9 nucleotides align to TRBD1. Trimming at V came to 4 bases and at J to 1 base, leaving 4 bases not matched to a gene. Germline-derived CDR1 and CDR2 are LGHDT and YNNKEL (reference sequence). CDR3 length equals 15 residues. CDR3 loop: CASSLGQGPQETQYF. CDR3 DNA: TGTGCCAGCAGCCTCGGACAGGGGCCCCAAGAGACCCAGTACTTC.

The chain carries TRBV9 and TRBJ2-7, with TRBD1 matching 7 bases. Germline V gene sequence: CDR1 SGDLS, CDR2 YYNGEE. The CDR3 is made up of 15 amino acids. V lost 0 bases and J lost 3; bases outside the gene matches: 6. The DNA of the CDR3 is TGTGCCAGCAGCGTAGATACAGGGGCGTTCTACGAGCAGTACTTC. This codes for CASSVDTGAFYEQYF.

This clonotype has ten or more counts. The V call is TRBV4-3, the J call TRBJ1-6, with TRBD1 as a possible D gene (5 bases). Germline CDR1 is LGHNA and CDR2 is YSLEER. The CDR3 sequence is 15 residues long. V lost 2 bases and J 10 bases, leaving 15 bases between the germline ends. The CDR3 sequence is CASSQSGGRDSPLHF. The CDR3 DNA follows: TGCGCCAGCAGCCAAAGTGGCGGCAGGGACTCACCCCTCCACTTT.

CDR3 protein: CASSIARLRANVLTF. DNA for the CDR3: TGTGCCAGTAGTATCGCACGGTTGAGGGCCAACGTCCTGACTTTC. The chain couples TRBV19 to TRBJ2-6; D unresolved. Trimming pared 3 bases from V and 5 bases from J, leaving 11 bases between. This CDR3 has 15 amino acids. Germline V CDR1 and CDR2: LNHDA, SQIVND (reference sequence).

A remark on this clonotype: This may come from a read error, since a much larger clone is one base off. V and J are TRBV5-1 and TRBJ1-1; no definite D call. CDR1 and CDR2 (germline): SGHRS, YFSETQ. The V end lost 0 bases, the J end lost 3 bases, and 9 bases lay between the germline ends. The CDR3 is 14 amino acids. This CDR3 reads CASSLDWLDTEAFF. The CDR3 nucleotides read TGCGCCAGCAGCTTGGACTGGTTAGACACTGAAGCTTTCTTT.

This chain connects TRBV4-3 to TRBJ1-2; no clear D gene. This CDR3 comprises 16 residues. With 5 bases removed from V and 1 base from J, the gap between germline ends came to 17 bases. Germline CDR1 and CDR2: LGHNA and YSLEER. This chain's CDR3 is CASSSSSQTFNYGYTF. Here the CDR3 DNA reads TGCGCCAGCAGCTCCTCGAGCCAGACGTTTAACTATGGCTACACCTTC.

This clonotype was counted at least ten times. The rearrangement joins TRBV5-1 to TRBJ2-5, with 7 bases matching TRBD2. Germline V gene lookup returns CDR1 SGHRS and CDR2 YFSETQ. V gave up 4 bases and J gave up 4 bases; unmatched junction bases: 1. The CDR3 consists of 12 residues. CDR3 amino acids: CASSREGETQYF. CDR3 coding DNA: TGCGCCAGCAGCAGGGAGGGAGAGACCCAGTACTTC.